The 28 T cell receptor beta chains listed next were all sequenced from one sample in a study of CD8+ T cells in alopecia areata. Stated treatment: oral pan-JAK inhibitor, 5-10 mg twice daily. The authors extracted RNA and reverse transcribed it into cDNA as the sequencing template. Method: immunoSEQ multiplex PCR; TCRdb's copy keeps in-frame clones and lacks some. Among about 160,000 clones listed, about two thirds were seen once. The specimen comprised CD4+ T cells sorted from blood, sampled at week 4, from a patient treated with tofacitinib. Every receptor here comes from a human donor with alopecia areata.

This clone was seen a few times. The rearrangement joins TRBV29-1 to TRBJ1-3; the D is unclear. The CDR3 is made up of 17 amino acids. Germline V gene data show CDR1 as SQVTM and CDR2 as ANQGSEA. The ends were cut back, 7 bases at V and 0 bases at J, with 22 bases in the middle. In DNA, the CDR3 is TGCAGCGCGACCATGGGCAGCGGCATAACCTCTGGAAACACCATATATTTT. The encoded protein is CSATMGSGITSGNTIYF. Looking up the rest from reference TRBV29-1 and TRBJ1-3 gives the full variable domain: SAVISQKPSRDICQRGTSLTIQCQVDSQVTMMFWYRQQPGQSLTLIATANQGSEATYESGFVIDKFPISRPNLTFSTLTVSNMSPEDSSIYLCSATMGSGITSGNTIYFGEGSWLTVV.

Only one count was recorded for this clone. The V gene is TRBV11-1, the J gene TRBJ1-1; D is undetermined. Trimming pared 6 bases from V and 5 bases from J, leaving 16 bases between. The CDR3 extends over 14 amino acids. CDR1 SGHAT and CDR2 FQDESV come from the germline V gene (reference sequence). For the CDR3, the DNA is TGTGCCAGCAGACCCAGGCCCCTAGGGACTGAAGCTTTCTTT. This sequence encodes CASRPRPLGTEAFF.

The chain couples TRBV7-9 to TRBJ2-1; D tentatively fits TRBD1 or TRBD2 (5 bases each). Germline CDR1 SEHNR, CDR2 FQNEAQ (reference sequence). The germline V and J ends were trimmed by 5 bases and 5 bases, with 19 bases remaining between them. The CDR3 has 16 residues. CDR3 residues: CASSLRGPGPNNEQFF. The CDR3 nucleotides are TGTGCCAGCAGCCTTCGGGGTCCGGGGCCGAACAATGAGCAGTTCTTC.

This clone was detected only once. V and J are TRBV30 and TRBJ1-1, with D possibly TRBD1 on 5 matching bases. CDR3 length equals 11 residues. The V end was cut by 5 bases, the J end by 5 bases, with 9 bases between. Per the germline V gene, CDR1 is GTSNPN and CDR2 is SVGIG (reference sequence). CDR3 amino acids: CAWGGRTEAFF. DNA of the CDR3: TGTGCCTGGGGGGGTCGGACTGAAGCTTTCTTT.

The chain couples TRBV30 to TRBJ2-6; D not resolved. Looked up from germline, CDR1 is GTSNPN and CDR2 is SVGIG (reference sequence). Trimming pared 5 bases from V and 0 bases from J, leaving 5 bases between. This CDR3 contains 13 residues. The CDR3 nucleotides read TGTGCCTGGGGAGTCTCTGGGGCCAACGTCCTGACTTTC. Its protein product is CAWGVSGANVLTF.

CDR3 coding DNA: TGCGCCAGCAGCCCCGGGGCTAGCGGGGACCAAGAGACCCAGTACTTC. Protein sequence: CASSPGASGDQETQYF. The J gene is TRBJ2-5, the V gene TRBV4-1, with TRBD2 identical over 9 bases. CDR3 length: 16 residues. The J segment lost 0 bases and the V segment lost 4 bases, leaving 6 bases of the junction unmatched. Germline CDR1 reads MGHRA; CDR2 reads YSYEKL.

Notes on this clone: The junction and the germline gene differ at one end; a read error may be behind it. The V and J genes are TRBV5-1 and TRBJ2-7; perhaps TRBD1 as D (5 bases). Germline V gene lookup returns CDR1 SGHRS and CDR2 YFSETQ. CDR3 length: 14 residues. The CDR3 DNA reads as TGCGCCAGCAGCTTAAGGGGTCCCTCCTTCGAGCAGTACTTC. It specifies CASSLRGPSFEQYF.

This clone was seen more than once but under ten times. The gene calls are TRBV6-5 and TRBJ2-5; D gene unclear. CDR1 is MNHEY, CDR2 SVGAGI, per germline. Trimming took off 10 bases at V and 0 bases at J, with 15 bases between the two ends. The CDR3 loop spans 14 amino acids. This chain's CDR3 is CATGRTANQETQYF. The CDR3 DNA is TGTGCCACTGGTAGGACGGCGAACCAAGAGACCCAGTACTTC.

The CDR3 spells CAWDTGATGGELFF. The CDR3 DNA reads as TGTGCCTGGGATACAGGGGCTACGGGCGGGGAGCTGTTTTTT. V usage is TRBV30 and J usage is TRBJ2-2; 7 nucleotides align to TRBD1. J lost 7 bases, V lost 5 bases, and 10 bases had no gene match. CDR1 and CDR2 (germline): GTSNPN, SVGIG (reference sequence). The CDR3 length is 14 residues. The whole variable domain, remainder taken from reference TRBV30 and TRBJ2-2, is SQTIHQWPATLVQPVGSPLSLECTVEGTSNPNLYWYRQAAGRGLQLLFYSVGIGQISSEVPQNLSASRPQDRQFILSSKKLLLSDSGFYLCAWDTGATGGELFFGEGSRLTVL.

The chain couples TRBV30 to TRBJ1-1; D uncertain. From germline, CDR1 is GTSNPN and CDR2 SVGIG (reference sequence). V was clipped by 0 bases and J by 1 base, with 6 bases between them. The CDR3 length is 13 residues. CDR3: CAWSVMANTEAFF. CDR3 nucleotides: TGTGCCTGGAGTGTAATGGCGAACACTGAAGCTTTCTTT. The full variable domain, its missing parts supplied by reference TRBV30 and TRBJ1-1, is SQTIHQWPATLVQPVGSPLSLECTVEGTSNPNLYWYRQAAGRGLQLLFYSVGIGQISSEVPQNLSASRPQDRQFILSSKKLLLSDSGFYLCAWSVMANTEAFFGQGTRLTVV.

The chain is built from TRBV5-6 and TRBJ2-5; a weak D match, TRBD2 (5 bases). CDR3 size: 15 residues. Trimming stripped 4 bases from V and 0 bases from J, with 13 bases between. Germline assignment: CDR1 SGHDT and CDR2 YYEEEE. CDR3 sequence reads: CASSVTGMHQETQYF. DNA of the CDR3: TGTGCCAGCAGCGTGACCGGGATGCACCAAGAGACCCAGTACTTC.

The chain uses TRBV7-9 and TRBJ1-6; perhaps TRBD1 as D (6 bases). Germline-derived CDR1 and CDR2 are SEHNR and FQNEAQ (reference sequence). Trimming shortened V by 1 base and J by 9 bases, and 13 bases separated the two germline ends. This CDR3 has 15 residues. The CDR3: CASSLGPQGGSPLHF. CDR3 nucleotides: TGTGCCAGCAGCTTAGGACCACAGGGTGGTTCACCCCTCCACTTT.

V is TRBV29-1 and J is TRBJ2-3, with D possibly being TRBD1 (5 bases). Germline V gene lookup returns CDR1 SQVTM and CDR2 ANQGSEA. V gave up 4 bases and J gave up 2 bases, with 13 bases separating them. The CDR3 spans 14 residues. For the CDR3, the DNA is TGCAGCGTTGTGGGGCTAGAAGCCACAGATACGCAGTATTTT. Translated, it gives CSVVGLEATDTQYF.

This chain links TRBV4-2 with TRBJ1-4; TRBD1 matches at 10 bases. CDR3 length: 17 amino acids. Germline V gene sequence: CDR1 LGHNA, CDR2 YNFKEQ. V shed 4 bases and J 5 bases; nucleotides not matched to a gene: 10. Here the CDR3 reads CASSLGTGERVNEKLFF. The CDR3 nucleotides read TGTGCCAGCAGCCTTGGGACAGGGGAGAGGGTGAATGAAAAACTGTTTTTT.

The chain has TRBV7-2 and TRBJ1-5; D is ambiguous. Trimming took off 1 base at V and 0 bases at J, with 10 bases between the two ends. The CDR3 contains 16 residues. Germline V gene sequence: CDR1 SGHTA, CDR2 FQGNSA. The CDR3 DNA reads as TGTGCCAGCAGCTTAGAGTCCGGTTATAGCAATCAGCCCCAGCATTTT. Its translation: CASSLESGYSNQPQHF. Together with reference TRBV7-2 and TRBJ1-5, the CDR3 gives the full variable domain: GAGVSQSPSNKVTEKGKDVELRCDPISGHTALYWYRQSLGQGLEFLIYFQGNSAPDKSGLPSDRFSAERTGGSVSTLTIQRTQQEDSAVYLCASSLESGYSNQPQHFGDGTRLSIL.

The genes are TRBV18 and TRBJ1-1; D is unclear. The germline V gene encodes CDR1 KGHSH and CDR2 LQKENI. The CDR3 loop spans 15 amino acids. V shed 2 bases and J shed 0 bases, with 10 bases lying between them. The CDR3 coding sequence is TGTGCCAGCTCACCAAGGACGGATGTGAACACTGAAGCTTTCTTT. Amino acid sequence: CASSPRTDVNTEAFF.

The J gene is TRBJ2-1, the V gene TRBV2, with unresolved D. Germline CDR1 and CDR2: SNHLY and FYNNEI. Deletions cut 6 bases from V and 9 bases from J, with 9 bases between. This CDR3 comprises 11 residues. For the CDR3, the DNA is TGTGCCAGCAGCACAGCCGGTGAGCAGTTCTTC. Its translation: CASSTAGEQFF.

This chain connects TRBV11-2 to TRBJ2-2, with a weak D call TRBD2 (6 bases). CDR3 length: 12 amino acids. V dropped 11 bases and J dropped 2 bases, with 9 bases sitting between them. Germline V gene sequence: CDR1 SGHAT, CDR2 FQNNGV. The CDR3 sequence is CAGGVNTGELFF. The DNA of the CDR3 is TGTGCCGGCGGGGTTAACACCGGGGAGCTGTTTTTT.

This clone was detected only a few times. The rearrangement links TRBV6-5 to TRBJ1-1; no firm D call. Germline CDR1 MNHEY, CDR2 SVGAGI. Trimming cost V 8 bases and J 1 base, with 17 bases left between them. The CDR3 is made up of 15 amino acids. The DNA for the CDR3 is TGTGCCAGCTGGGGATCCAGCGCAGGGAACACTGAAGCTTTCTTT. Protein sequence: CASWGSSAGNTEAFF.

The chain links TRBV27 to TRBJ2-2; no reliable D call. V was cut by 7 bases and J by 1 base, with 7 bases left in between. Germline V gene lookup returns CDR1 MNHEY and CDR2 SMNVEV (reference sequence). The length of the CDR3 is 13 residues. This chain's CDR3 is CASKSVNTGELFF. The CDR3 DNA follows: TGTGCCAGCAAATCAGTGAACACCGGGGAGCTGTTTTTT.

The rearrangement uses TRBV30 and TRBJ1-5; D possibly corresponds to TRBD1 (6 bases). This CDR3 is 18 amino acids long. V lost 0 bases and J 4 bases, leaving 22 bases between the germline ends. The germline gives CDR1 GTSNPN, CDR2 SVGIG (reference sequence). The CDR3 DNA follows: TGTGCCTGGAGTGTACCTAACAGAGGGCAGGGGAGGAATCAGCCCCAGCATTTT. Protein: CAWSVPNRGQGRNQPQHF.

This clone was picked up one time. The chain uses TRBV29-1 and TRBJ1-5; D is unclear. Trimming stripped 3 bases from V and 7 bases from J, with 7 bases between. This CDR3 spans 11 amino acids. CDR1 SQVTM and CDR2 ANQGSEA come from the germline V gene. The CDR3 reads CSVESGQPQHF. CDR3 coding DNA: TGCAGCGTTGAGTCGGGGCAGCCCCAGCATTTT.

The gene calls are TRBV7-9 and TRBJ1-1; D is uncertain. The CDR3 consists of 15 residues. Trimming took off 1 base at V and 1 base at J, with 10 bases between the two ends. In germline, CDR1 is SEHNR, CDR2 FQNEAQ (reference sequence). The CDR3 DNA reads as TGTGCCAGCAGCTTAGGACACGGAAAGAACACTGAAGCTTTCTTT. This sequence encodes CASSLGHGKNTEAFF.

A few counts support this clone. The V call is TRBV7-3, the J call TRBJ2-5; TRBD1 matches at 10 bases. Germline V gene sequence: CDR1 SGHTA, CDR2 FQGTGA. The CDR3 has 15 amino acids. Trimming at V came to 5 bases and at J to 5 bases, leaving 8 bases not matched to a gene. This chain's CDR3 is CASSKGQGSVETQYF. The DNA of the CDR3 is TGTGCCAGCAGCAAGGGACAGGGGAGTGTGGAGACCCAGTACTTC. The complete variable domain, with remaining parts taken from reference TRBV7-3 and TRBJ2-5, reads GAGVSQTPSNKVTEKGKYVELRCDPISGHTALYWYRQSLGQGPEFLIYFQGTGAADDSGLPNDRFFAVRPEGSVSTLKIQRTERGDSAVYLCASSKGQGSVETQYFGPGTRLLVL.

The chain combines TRBV30 with TRBJ1-5; 8 bases align to TRBD1. The ends lost 0 bases at V and 6 bases at J; junction bases unmatched: 7. The CDR3 is 15 amino acids. From germline, CDR1 is GTSNPN and CDR2 SVGIG (reference sequence). As DNA, the CDR3 is TGTGCCTGGAGTGTAGACCAGGGGGCTGGTCAGCCCCAGCATTTT. It yields the protein CAWSVDQGAGQPQHF.

CDR3 protein: CSVAWTRGYNEQFF. CDR3 nucleotide sequence: TGCAGCGTTGCATGGACCCGGGGCTACAATGAGCAGTTCTTC. The chain couples TRBV29-1 to TRBJ2-1; maybe TRBD2 (5 bases). Per germline, CDR1 SQVTM and CDR2 ANQGSEA. The germline V and J ends were trimmed by 4 bases and 3 bases, with 13 bases remaining between them. The CDR3 consists of 14 residues.

The chain recombines TRBV7-2 with TRBJ2-7, with D possibly being TRBD1 (6 bases). From germline, CDR1 is SGHTA and CDR2 FQGNSA. Trimming removed 5 bases from V and 6 bases from J, with 17 bases in between. The CDR3 is made up of 14 amino acids. The CDR3 loop reads CASSQVDRTGEQYF. DNA for the CDR3: TGTGCCAGCAGCCAAGTTGACAGGACGGGCGAGCAGTACTTC.

The chain joins TRBV6-6 to TRBJ2-3, with D tentatively TRBD2 (5 bases). Trimming cost V 2 bases and J 1 base, with 10 bases left between them. Germline V lookup: CDR1 MNHNY, CDR2 SVGAGI (reference sequence). The CDR3 consists of 15 residues. CDR3 coding DNA: TGTGCCAGCAGTTACGAGGGTAGCGGCACAGATACGCAGTATTTT. It codes for CASSYEGSGTDTQYF.